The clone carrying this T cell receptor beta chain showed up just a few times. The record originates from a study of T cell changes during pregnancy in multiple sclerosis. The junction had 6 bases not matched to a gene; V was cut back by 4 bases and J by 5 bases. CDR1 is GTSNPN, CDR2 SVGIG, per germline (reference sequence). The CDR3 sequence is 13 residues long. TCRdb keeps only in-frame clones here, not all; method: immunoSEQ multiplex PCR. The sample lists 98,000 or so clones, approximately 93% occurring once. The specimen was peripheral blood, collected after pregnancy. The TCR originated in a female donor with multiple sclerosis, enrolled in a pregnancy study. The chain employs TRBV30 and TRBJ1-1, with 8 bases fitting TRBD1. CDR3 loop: CAWTGQGTTEAFF. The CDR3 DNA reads TGTGCCTGGACTGGACAGGGTACTACTGAAGCTTTCTTT.